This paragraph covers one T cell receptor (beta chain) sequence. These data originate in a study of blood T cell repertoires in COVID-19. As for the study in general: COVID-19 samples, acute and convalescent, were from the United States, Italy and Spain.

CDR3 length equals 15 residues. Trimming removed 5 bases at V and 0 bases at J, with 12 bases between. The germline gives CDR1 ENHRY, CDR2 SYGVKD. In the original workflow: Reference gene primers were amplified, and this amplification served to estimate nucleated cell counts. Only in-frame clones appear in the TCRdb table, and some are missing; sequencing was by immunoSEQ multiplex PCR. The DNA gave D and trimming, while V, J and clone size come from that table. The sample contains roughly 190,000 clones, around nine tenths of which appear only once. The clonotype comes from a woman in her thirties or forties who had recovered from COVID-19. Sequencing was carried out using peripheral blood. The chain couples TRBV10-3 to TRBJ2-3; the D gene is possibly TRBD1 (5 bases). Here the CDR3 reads CAISSTDSSTDTQYF. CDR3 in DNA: TGTGCCATCAGTTCGACAGATTCGAGCACAGATACGCAGTATTTT.